The 6 T cell receptor beta chains below all came from one sample that was sequenced in a study of beta chain features in type 1 diabetes. As every portion of the isolated RNA was reverse transcribed, the sequencing read expressed TCRB transcripts. Only in-frame clones appear in the TCRdb table, and some are missing; sequencing was by immunoSEQ multiplex PCR. The sample holds fewer than 550,000 clones, approximately 10% seen once. The sample taken for sequencing was naive CD4+ T cells from blood. The receptors stem from a woman under 30 in good health.

This clone turned up a few times. V is TRBV10-3 and J is TRBJ1-1; 9 bases agree with TRBD1. The trim removed 5 bases at V and 6 bases at J, leaving 7 bases unmatched. The CDR3 loop spans 14 amino acids. Germline CDR1 reads ENHRY; CDR2 reads SYGVKD. The DNA for the CDR3 is TGTGCCATCAGTCCGGGGACAGGGCGGGCTGAAGCTTTCTTT. Amino acids: CAISPGTGRAEAFF.

The chain recombines TRBV7-2 with TRBJ1-1; D remains ambiguous. The germline CDR1 and CDR2 sequences are SGHTA and FQGNSA. Trimming left V 3 bases short and J 1 base short, with 9 bases between. The CDR3 extends over 14 amino acids. The CDR3 DNA is TGTGCCAGCAGCTTCTCTGCCTCGAACACTGAAGCTTTCTTT. Translating it yields CASSFSASNTEAFF.

V usage is TRBV7-2 and J usage is TRBJ1-1; 7 bases fit TRBD1. CDR3 length equals 16 residues. CDR1 is SGHTA, CDR2 FQGNSA, per germline. Trimming at V came to 5 bases and at J to 0 bases, leaving 9 bases not matched to a gene. CDR3 residues: CASSPPTGRMNTEAFF. Here the CDR3 DNA reads TGTGCCAGCAGCCCCCCGACAGGGCGAATGAACACTGAAGCTTTCTTT. The entire variable domain, with the rest obtained from reference TRBV7-2 and TRBJ1-1, is as follows: GAGVSQSPSNKVTEKGKDVELRCDPISGHTALYWYRQSLGQGLEFLIYFQGNSAPDKSGLPSDRFSAERTGGSVSTLTIQRTQQEDSAVYLCASSPPTGRMNTEAFFGQGTRLTVV.

This clone was detected a few times. The chain is built from TRBV2 and TRBJ2-3; D is unclear. CDR1 SNHLY and CDR2 FYNNEI come from the germline V gene. Trimming removed 6 bases at V and 6 bases at J, with 7 bases between. The CDR3 extends over 11 amino acids. The CDR3: CASSNGDTQYF. The CDR3 DNA follows: TGTGCCAGCAGCAATGGGGATACGCAGTATTTT.

This chain joins TRBV28 and TRBJ2-3; perhaps TRBD1 as D (6 bases). V was pared by 7 bases and J by 0 bases, with 11 bases between. The CDR3 contains 14 residues. Germline CDR1 MDHEN, CDR2 SYDVKM. CDR3 protein: CASTRTASTDTQYF. In nucleotides, the CDR3 is TGTGCCAGCACCCGGACAGCTAGCACAGATACGCAGTATTTT.

This sequence joins TRBV28 and TRBJ2-2; no clear D. Trimming removed 5 bases from V and 8 bases from J, with 9 bases in between. CDR3 size: 12 residues. Germline values: CDR1 MDHEN, CDR2 SYDVKM. Here the CDR3 reads CASSPLVGELFF. The DNA for the CDR3 is TGTGCCAGCAGTCCACTGGTAGGGGAGCTGTTTTTT.